This TCR beta chain came from a study of T-cell reconstitution after alpha-beta-depleted transplantation in children (dated by TCRdb to the mid-2010s). Looking at the study overall: Using TCR repertoire profiling, the study followed T-cell immune reconstitution in a quantitative way in children after TCRalphabeta/CD19-depleted allogeneic hematopoietic cell transplantation. Here is what the overall study found, with its caveats: The apparently early alphabetaT-cell count recovery about two months after transplant was reportedly dependent on only several hundred rapidly expanded clones derived from non-depleted graft cells. Over subsequent months, a decline in hyperexpanded clone frequencies was noted, and after one year, T-cell counts and TCRbeta diversity were mostly ascribed to newly produced T cells. In some patients, high TCRbeta diversity at day 60 was attributed to recipient T cells and intrathymic progenitors that had survived conditioning.

Receptor libraries were prepared by PCR. For sequencing, an Illumina HiSeq 2500 was employed. TCR libraries were prepared with molecular barcoding, using unique molecular identifiers to normalize TCRbeta repertoire quantification. TCRdb reprocessed the public reads (quality trimming at Q25 with fastp, clone calling with MiXCR) and kept in-frame beta chains. Each CDR3 protein gets just one entry, which takes the most common genes and DNA from the rows behind it. This sample has around 700,000 distinct CDR3 sequences in its table, and about an eighth of those were observed once. The ten largest clones take up 0.75% to 0.85% of the sample. This clonotype has a handful of counts. No antigen is known for it. No per-base quality is available; no much larger clone lies one base away. The germline V gene (reference sequence) yields DFQATT for CDR1 and SNEGSKA for CDR2. The germline ends are 13 bases apart after V is trimmed by 7 bases and J by 0 bases. From cysteine to phenylalanine, the CDR3 is 13 amino acids long. CDR3 DNA only is kept here, 39 bases in frame from base 1.

The treatment or condition label of this sample denotes: allogeneic hematopoietic cell transplantation with graft depleted of TCRalphabeta T cells and CD19 B cells. Transplant recipients were children who received TCRalphabeta/CD19-depleted allogeneic hematopoietic cell grafts. This TCR derives from a girl aged 2 to 9 with congenital amegakaryocytic thrombocytopenia, due to receive a stem cell transplant. Specimen: PBMCs, collected before TCRalphabeta/CD19-depleted stem cell transplant. Rearrangement joined TRBV20-1 to TRBJ2-7; the D gene identity is not certain. The CDR3 here reads CSVPETASYEQYF. The bases are TGCAGTGTCCCCGAAACGGCCTCCTACGAGCAGTACTTC.